The 32 T cell receptor beta chains below all came from one sample that was sequenced in a study of cytomegalovirus exposure and HLA in healthy donors. A multiplex PCR was run with 60 Vbeta primers and 13 Jbeta primers. Sequenced by immunoSEQ multiplex PCR; TCRdb stores in-frame clones only, minus some. The table shows around 87,000 clones, with 81% occurring only once. The sample was PBMCs. These receptors all stem from a girl aged 2 to 9 in good health and CMV-seropositive.

The gene calls are TRBV11-3 and TRBJ2-7, with a weak D call TRBD1 (5 bases). Germline V CDR1 and CDR2: SGHNT, YENEEA. V was trimmed by 0 bases and J by 6 bases, leaving 9 bases between them. This CDR3 contains 13 residues. The CDR3 sequence: CASSLDDRREQYF. In DNA form, the CDR3 reads TGTGCCAGCAGCTTAGATGACAGACGCGAGCAGTACTTC.

The gene calls are TRBV28 and TRBJ2-5, with TRBD2 identical over 7 bases. Looked up from germline, CDR1 is MDHEN and CDR2 is SYDVKM. V shed 3 bases, J shed 9 bases, and the junction held 10 bases outside the gene matches. The CDR3 runs to 14 residues. This CDR3 is CASSFSRTRGAQYF. As DNA, the CDR3 is TGTGCCAGCAGTTTTTCCAGGACCCGGGGGGCCCAGTACTTC.

The genes are TRBV6-5 and TRBJ2-1; D uncertain. Trimming shortened V by 0 bases and J by 9 bases, and 12 bases separated the two germline ends. CDR3 size: 14 residues. Germline assignment: CDR1 MNHEY and CDR2 SVGAGI. The CDR3 sequence: CASSYSMRSGEQFF. In DNA form, the CDR3 reads TGTGCCAGCAGTTACTCGATGAGAAGTGGTGAGCAGTTCTTC.

The rearrangement links TRBV9 to TRBJ2-3, with D possibly TRBD2 on 6 matching bases. Germline CDR1 is SGDLS and CDR2 is YYNGEE. Trimming removed 4 bases at V and 5 bases at J, with 17 bases between. CDR3 length equals 15 residues. CDR3 amino acids: CASSPGGSGRDTQYF. CDR3 coding DNA: TGTGCCAGCAGCCCCGGGGGTAGCGGACGAGATACGCAGTATTTT.

This chain links TRBV5-1 with TRBJ2-7; perhaps TRBD1 as D (5 bases). CDR3 length: 14 amino acids. CDR1 SGHRS and CDR2 YFSETQ come from the germline V gene. The V end lost 0 bases, the J end lost 3 bases, and 10 bases lay between the germline ends. The CDR3: CASSLERGIYEQYF. In nucleotides, the CDR3 is TGCGCCAGCAGCTTGGAAAGGGGAATCTACGAGCAGTACTTC. Full variable domain (remainder filled in from reference TRBV5-1 and TRBJ2-7): KAGVTQTPRYLIKTRGQQVTLSCSPISGHRSVSWYQQTPGQGLQFLFEYFSETQRNKGNFPGRFSGRQFSNSRSEMNVSTLELGDSALYLCASSLERGIYEQYFGPGTRLTVT.

The V call is TRBV12-5, the J call TRBJ2-3, with TRBD1 matching over 9 bases. This CDR3 spans 15 amino acids. Germline V CDR1 and CDR2: LGHNT, FRNRAP. The V and J ends lost 6 bases and 0 bases, in that order; junction bases with no gene match: 4. DNA of the CDR3: TGTGCTAGTGGGGAACAGGGGGCTAGCACAGATACGCAGTATTTT. It specifies CASGEQGASTDTQYF.

The chain employs TRBV6-5 and TRBJ1-4, with 7 positions matching TRBD1. Trimming removed 6 bases from V and 2 bases from J; junction bases left unmatched: 6. CDR3 size: 15 residues. Germline CDR1 is MNHEY and CDR2 is SVGAGI. The CDR3 loop is CASSDRVPTNEKLFF. In DNA, the CDR3 is TGTGCCAGCAGCGACAGGGTGCCCACTAATGAAAAACTGTTTTTT.

The V call is TRBV27, the J call TRBJ2-7; 11 bases line up with TRBD1. The CDR3 sequence is 15 residues long. Germline V gene data show CDR1 as MNHEY and CDR2 as SMNVEV (reference sequence). V lost 7 bases, J lost 3 bases, and 8 bases stayed unmatched. CDR3 residues: CASTPRTGGYYEQYF. In DNA form, the CDR3 reads TGTGCCAGCACTCCCAGGACAGGGGGCTACTACGAGCAGTACTTC.

As DNA, the CDR3 is TGTGCCAGCAGTTACTTCCTGGCAGGGGGCACTGAAGCTTTCTTT. Its translation is CASSYFLAGGTEAFF. V is TRBV6-5 and J is TRBJ1-1; 7 nucleotides line up with TRBD1. CDR3 size: 15 residues. Trimming took 1 base from V and 4 from J; bases not matched to a gene: 6. The germline CDR1 and CDR2 sequences are MNHEY and SVGAGI.

This clone was seen just once. The chain carries TRBV6-5 and TRBJ1-6; tentatively, D is TRBD1 (5 bases). V lost 8 bases and J 6 bases, leaving 17 bases between the germline ends. Germline V gene lookup returns CDR1 MNHEY and CDR2 SVGAGI. The CDR3 extends over 15 amino acids. CDR3 sequence reads: CASRPGGGINSPLHF. The CDR3, as DNA: TGTGCCAGCCGCCCTGGGGGGGGTATTAATTCACCCCTCCACTTT.

V is TRBV28 and J is TRBJ1-2; D gene ambiguous. From germline, CDR1 is MDHEN and CDR2 SYDVKM. There are 14 residues in the CDR3. V was pared by 3 bases and J by 5 bases, with 13 bases between. CDR3 region: CASSFVREGYGYTF. In DNA, the CDR3 is TGTGCCAGCAGTTTCGTCCGGGAAGGGTATGGCTACACCTTC.

The gene calls are TRBV15 and TRBJ2-7; 10 positions match TRBD1. The CDR3 covers 16 residues. V was pared by 1 base and J by 4 bases, with 7 bases of the junction left unmatched. Germline V lookup: CDR1 LNHNV, CDR2 YYDKDF (reference sequence). CDR3: CATSRGQTGGNYEQYF. The CDR3 region has the DNA TGTGCCACCAGCAGAGGACAGACAGGGGGCAATTACGAGCAGTACTTC.

The chain combines TRBV5-1 with TRBJ1-4; 10 nucleotides line up with TRBD1. Losses at the gene ends were 4 bases for V and 11 bases for J; bases not matched to a gene: 14. Germline V lookup: CDR1 SGHRS, CDR2 YFSETQ. This CDR3 region has 16 residues. The CDR3 reads CASSGSPDRGPSKLFF. CDR3 sequence (DNA): TGCGCCAGCAGCGGATCGCCCGACAGGGGGCCCTCCAAACTGTTTTTT.

The genes are TRBV7-9 and TRBJ1-1, with D maybe TRBD1 (6 bases). This CDR3 is built from 14 residues. Germline V lookup: CDR1 SEHNR, CDR2 FQNEAQ (reference sequence). With 6 bases removed from V and 7 bases from J, the gap between germline ends came to 18 bases. CDR3 amino acids: CASSRVDRYYEAFF. The CDR3 nucleotides read TGTGCCAGCAGTCGTGTTGACAGGTACTATGAAGCTTTCTTT. The whole variable domain, remainder taken from reference TRBV7-9 and TRBJ1-1, is DTGVSQNPRHKITKRGQNVTFRCDPISEHNRLYWYRQTLGQGPEFLTYFQNEAQLEKSRLLSDRFSAERPKGSFSTLEIQRTEQGDSAMYLCASSRVDRYYEAFFGQGTRLTVV.

The V call is TRBV10-3, the J call TRBJ1-1, with 7 bases matching TRBD1. CDR1 ENHRY and CDR2 SYGVKD come from the germline V gene. The V segment lost 6 bases and the J segment 7 bases; nucleotides outside the gene matches: 5. The CDR3 extends over 12 amino acids. DNA of the CDR3: TGTGCCATCAGAATGGGACAGAATGAAGCTTTCTTT. It is translated as CAIRMGQNEAFF.

The chain links TRBV28 to TRBJ1-5; TRBD1 aligns across 12 bases. Losses at the gene ends were 6 bases for V and 6 bases for J; bases not matched to a gene: 9. Per the germline V gene, CDR1 is MDHEN and CDR2 is SYDVKM. This CDR3 spans 16 amino acids. The CDR3: CASSPPGQGAGQPQHF. CDR3 DNA sequence: TGTGCCAGCAGCCCTCCGGGACAGGGGGCGGGTCAGCCCCAGCATTTT.

J is TRBJ1-1 and V is TRBV19; tentatively, D is TRBD1 (5 bases). CDR3 length: 16 residues. Trimming stripped 3 bases from V and 0 bases from J, with 14 bases between. CDR1 and CDR2 (germline): LNHDA, SQIVND (reference sequence). The CDR3 protein is CASSMYRPIMNTEAFF. The DNA for the CDR3 is TGTGCCAGTAGTATGTACAGGCCCATTATGAACACTGAAGCTTTCTTT. The variable domain in full, completed from reference TRBV19 and TRBJ1-1, reads DGGITQSPKYLFRKEGQNVTLSCEQNLNHDAMYWYRQDPGQGLRLIYYSQIVNDFQKGDIAEGYSVSREKKESFPLTVTSAQKNPTAFYLCASSMYRPIMNTEAFFGQGTRLTVV.

This clone was found once. The rearrangement joins TRBV7-9 to TRBJ1-4; D call uncertain. The V end was cut by 5 bases, the J end by 7 bases, with 17 bases between. Germline loops: CDR1 SEHNR, CDR2 FQNEAQ (reference sequence). The CDR3 is made up of 15 amino acids. The CDR3 DNA follows: TGTGCCAGCAGCCCGCGGGAGGGTCGGGGTGAAAAACTGTTTTTT. This codes for CASSPREGRGEKLFF. Full variable domain (remainder filled in from reference TRBV7-9 and TRBJ1-4): DTGVSQNPRHKITKRGQNVTFRCDPISEHNRLYWYRQTLGQGPEFLTYFQNEAQLEKSRLLSDRFSAERPKGSFSTLEIQRTEQGDSAMYLCASSPREGRGEKLFFGSGTQLSVL.

The genes are TRBV6-1 and TRBJ1-2, with D possibly TRBD1 on 5 matching bases. Germline values: CDR1 MNHNS, CDR2 SASEGT. Trimming took 2 bases from V and 0 from J, leaving 16 bases between them. This CDR3 is built from 17 residues. CDR3 in DNA: TGTGCCAGCAGTGAAAGGGTAAAGGGGTCCTCTAACTATGGCTACACCTTC. It is translated as CASSERVKGSSNYGYTF.

The DNA of the CDR3 is TGTGCCTGGAGCGATCTAGTACACTCCTACAATGAGCAGTTCTTC. This sequence encodes CAWSDLVHSYNEQFF. The chain has TRBV30 and TRBJ2-1; D gene ambiguous. Germline values: CDR1 GTSNPN, CDR2 SVGIG (reference sequence). The V end lost 3 bases, the J end lost 0 bases, and 12 bases lay between the germline ends. This CDR3 comprises 15 residues.

The CDR3 loop is CAWSWTGMNTEAFF. CDR3 sequence (DNA): TGTGCCTGGAGTTGGACAGGGATGAACACTGAAGCTTTCTTT. The chain couples TRBV30 to TRBJ1-1, with TRBD1 matching over 8 bases. Trimming at V came to 2 bases and at J to 0 bases, leaving 2 bases not matched to a gene. The CDR3 length is 14 residues. Germline CDR1 is GTSNPN and CDR2 is SVGIG (reference sequence).

V gene TRBV4-3 combines with J gene TRBJ1-1, with D tentatively TRBD1 (5 bases). The CDR3 has 15 amino acids. V shed 1 base and J shed 4 bases, with 13 bases lying between them. Germline CDR1 and CDR2: LGHNA and YSLEER. Here the CDR3 reads CASSQGGRVITEAFF. The CDR3 nucleotides read TGCGCCAGCAGCCAAGGAGGCAGGGTTATCACTGAAGCTTTCTTT.

The gene calls are TRBV20-1 and TRBJ2-1; no clear D. Trimming took off 4 bases at V and 10 bases at J, with 11 bases between the two ends. The CDR3 is 11 amino acids. CDR1 DFQATT and CDR2 SNEGSKA come from the germline V gene (reference sequence). The CDR3 sequence: CSAILYPEQFF. In DNA, the CDR3 is TGCAGTGCTATCCTCTACCCGGAGCAGTTCTTC.

This chain links TRBV27 with TRBJ1-5, with a possible D match to TRBD1 (6 bases). The CDR3 is 14 amino acids. CDR1 is MNHEY, CDR2 SMNVEV, per germline (reference sequence). V was clipped by 3 bases and J by 7 bases, with 13 bases between them. The CDR3 sequence: CASSLRGGGQPQHF. The CDR3, as DNA: TGTGCCAGCAGTTTGAGGGGAGGGGGGCAGCCCCAGCATTTT.

V is TRBV6-5 and J is TRBJ1-1; 9 bases fit TRBD1. The CDR3 consists of 15 residues. The V segment lost 0 bases and the J segment 4 bases; nucleotides outside the gene matches: 3. Germline-derived CDR1 and CDR2 are MNHEY and SVGAGI. CDR3: CASSYSRQGVTEAFF. Written as DNA, the CDR3 is TGTGCCAGCAGTTACTCGAGACAGGGGGTCACTGAAGCTTTCTTT.

The chain combines TRBV13 with TRBJ2-7, with 10 bases aligning to TRBD1. Germline V lookup: CDR1 PRHDT, CDR2 FYEKMQ (reference sequence). The V gene end was trimmed by 4 bases and the J gene end by 6 bases; junction bases not matched to a gene: 15. This CDR3 has 17 amino acids. The CDR3 region has the DNA TGTGCCAGCAGCTCGAGGGGACAGGGGTTAGGGGGGGGCGAGCAGTACTTC. This sequence encodes CASSSRGQGLGGGEQYF.

The chain joins TRBV27 to TRBJ2-3, with D unresolved. The germline V gene has CDR1 MNHEY and CDR2 SMNVEV (reference sequence). V was shortened by 7 bases and J by 0 bases, with 8 bases between the two germline ends. This CDR3 has 13 amino acids. The CDR3 sequence is CASMRYSTDTQYF. DNA for the CDR3: TGTGCCAGCATGCGGTATAGCACAGATACGCAGTATTTT.

The chain links TRBV15 to TRBJ1-2; D gene uncertain. The CDR3 length is 14 residues. Germline assignment: CDR1 LNHNV and CDR2 YYDKDF (reference sequence). Trimming took off 1 base at V and 5 bases at J, with 11 bases between the two ends. This CDR3 reads CATSRASVDYGYTF. CDR3 bases: TGTGCCACCAGCAGAGCCAGCGTGGATTATGGCTACACCTTC.

The V and J genes are TRBV6-1 and TRBJ2-1; 7 bases align to TRBD2. V lost 6 bases to trimming and J lost 3 bases; unmatched junction nucleotides: 8. Germline CDR1 MNHNS, CDR2 SASEGT. The CDR3 consists of 15 residues. CDR3 region: CASRKAGVIYNEQFF. The DNA for the CDR3 is TGTGCCAGCAGGAAGGCGGGAGTGATCTACAATGAGCAGTTCTTC.

V and J are TRBV28 and TRBJ2-1; D may be TRBD2 (6 bases). In germline, CDR1 is MDHEN, CDR2 SYDVKM. Between the trimmed V and J ends, which lost 6 bases and 10 bases, there was a span of 13 bases. This CDR3 is built from 12 residues. The chain's CDR3 is CASSPPEGEQFF. The DNA for the CDR3 is TGTGCCAGCAGCCCACCGGAGGGCGAGCAGTTCTTC.

The chain links TRBV6-1 to TRBJ1-1; D unclear. Per the germline V gene, CDR1 is MNHNS and CDR2 is SASEGT. This CDR3 comprises 12 residues. Trimming cost V 6 bases and J 0 bases, with 5 bases left between them. This chain's CDR3 is CASRRLNTEAFF. The DNA for the CDR3 is TGTGCCAGCAGGAGGCTGAACACTGAAGCTTTCTTT.

The chain carries TRBV15 and TRBJ2-2; no firm D call. The CDR3 length is 13 residues. With 0 bases removed from V and 4 bases from J, the gap between germline ends came to 3 bases. The germline V gene has CDR1 LNHNV and CDR2 YYDKDF (reference sequence). The CDR3 loop is CATSRELTGELFF. The CDR3 DNA sequence: TGTGCCACCAGCAGAGAACTCACCGGGGAGCTGTTTTTT. The full variable domain, with the rest looked up from reference TRBV15 and TRBJ2-2, is DAMVIQNPRYQVTQFGKPVTLSCSQTLNHNVMYWYQQKSSQAPKLLFHYYDKDFNNEADTPDNFQSRRPNTSFCFLDIRSPGLGDTAMYLCATSRELTGELFFGEGSRLTVL.